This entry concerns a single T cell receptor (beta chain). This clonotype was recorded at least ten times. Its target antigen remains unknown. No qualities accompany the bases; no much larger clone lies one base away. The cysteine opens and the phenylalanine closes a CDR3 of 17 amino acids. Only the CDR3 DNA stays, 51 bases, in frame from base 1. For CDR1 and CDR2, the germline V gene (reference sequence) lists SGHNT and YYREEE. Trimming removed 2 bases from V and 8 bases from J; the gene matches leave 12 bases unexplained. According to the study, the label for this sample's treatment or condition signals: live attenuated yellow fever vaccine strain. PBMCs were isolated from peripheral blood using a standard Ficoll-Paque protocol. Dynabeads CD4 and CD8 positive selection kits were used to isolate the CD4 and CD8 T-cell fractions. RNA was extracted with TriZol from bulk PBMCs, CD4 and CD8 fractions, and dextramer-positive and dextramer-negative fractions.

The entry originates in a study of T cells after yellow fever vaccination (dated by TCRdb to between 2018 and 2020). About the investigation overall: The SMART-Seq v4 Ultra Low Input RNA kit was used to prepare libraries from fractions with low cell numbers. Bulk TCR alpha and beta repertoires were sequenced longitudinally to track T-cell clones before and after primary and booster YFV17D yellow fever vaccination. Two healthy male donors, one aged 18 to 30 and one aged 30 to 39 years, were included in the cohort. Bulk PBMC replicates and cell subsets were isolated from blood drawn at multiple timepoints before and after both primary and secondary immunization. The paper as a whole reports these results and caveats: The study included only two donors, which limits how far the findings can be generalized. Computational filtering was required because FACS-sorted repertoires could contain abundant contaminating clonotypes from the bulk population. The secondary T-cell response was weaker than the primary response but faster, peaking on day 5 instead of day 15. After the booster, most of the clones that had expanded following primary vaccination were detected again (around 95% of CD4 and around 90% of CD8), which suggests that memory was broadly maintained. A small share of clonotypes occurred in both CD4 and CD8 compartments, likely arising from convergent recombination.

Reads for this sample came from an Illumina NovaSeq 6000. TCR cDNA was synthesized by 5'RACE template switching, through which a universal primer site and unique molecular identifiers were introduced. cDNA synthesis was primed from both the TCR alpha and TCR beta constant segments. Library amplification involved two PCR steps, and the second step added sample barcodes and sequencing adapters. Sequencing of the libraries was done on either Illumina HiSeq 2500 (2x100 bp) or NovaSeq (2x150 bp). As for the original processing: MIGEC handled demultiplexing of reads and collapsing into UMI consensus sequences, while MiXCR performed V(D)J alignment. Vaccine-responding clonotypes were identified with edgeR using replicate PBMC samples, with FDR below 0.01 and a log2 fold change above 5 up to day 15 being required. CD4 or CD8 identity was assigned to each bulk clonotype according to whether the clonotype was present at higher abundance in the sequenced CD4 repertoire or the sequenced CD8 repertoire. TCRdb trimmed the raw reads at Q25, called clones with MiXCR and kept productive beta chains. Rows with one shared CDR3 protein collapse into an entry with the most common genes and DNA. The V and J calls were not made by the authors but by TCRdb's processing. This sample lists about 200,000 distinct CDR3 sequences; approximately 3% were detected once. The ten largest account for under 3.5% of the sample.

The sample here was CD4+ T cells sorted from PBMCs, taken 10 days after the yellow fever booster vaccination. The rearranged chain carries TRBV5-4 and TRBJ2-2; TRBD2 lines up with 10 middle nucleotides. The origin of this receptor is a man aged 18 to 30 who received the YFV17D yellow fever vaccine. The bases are TGTGCCAGCAGCTTTGGACCGAGCGGGGGGGCCATTGGGGAGCTGTTTTTT. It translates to CASSFGPSGGAIGELFF.